Below are 2 T cell receptor beta chains sequenced from a single sample in a study of T cell repertoires in cytomegalovirus infection. A single record per CDR3 protein comes from TCRdb applying MiXCR to the reads. The sample carries roughly 220,000 distinct CDR3 sequences, 35% to 45% recorded once. The antigens for these receptors are not known. Sequenced here: CD8+ T cells from cultured PBMCs, sampled from culture after CMV antigen stimulation. All receptors come from a human donor in good health (CMV status not recorded). Some clones in this sample may be carry-over from other donors' samples.

This clonotype was seen only a few times. The chain joins TRBV28 to TRBJ2-7, with 8 positions matching TRBD2. Germline V gene lookup returns CDR1 MDHEN and CDR2 SYDVKM. This CDR3 has 17 amino acids. The V gene end was trimmed by 8 bases and the J gene end by 2 bases; junction bases not matched to a gene: 17. DNA for the CDR3: TGTGCCAGCTCCTCGGGGCGGCGGGAGGTCCCCCCCTACGAGCAGTACTTC. Residues: CASSSGRREVPPYEQYF.

The chain recombines TRBV24-1 with TRBJ2-1; 8 bases agree with TRBD1. V was clipped by 7 bases and J by 8 bases; unmatched bases: 9. This CDR3 comprises 14 residues. Germline values: CDR1 KGHDR, CDR2 SFDVKD. This chain's CDR3 is CATRDRDSFDEQFF. CDR3 sequence (DNA): TGTGCCACCAGGGACAGGGACAGTTTTGATGAGCAGTTCTTC.